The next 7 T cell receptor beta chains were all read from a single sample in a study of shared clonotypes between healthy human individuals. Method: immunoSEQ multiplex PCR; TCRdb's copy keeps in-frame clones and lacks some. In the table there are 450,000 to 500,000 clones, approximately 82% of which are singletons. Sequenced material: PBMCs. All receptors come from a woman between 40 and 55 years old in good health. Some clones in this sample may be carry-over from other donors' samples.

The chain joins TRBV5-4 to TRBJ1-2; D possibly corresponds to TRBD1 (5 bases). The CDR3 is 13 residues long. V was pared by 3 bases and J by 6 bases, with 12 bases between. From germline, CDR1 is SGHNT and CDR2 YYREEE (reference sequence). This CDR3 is CASSSQGLDGYTF. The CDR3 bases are TGTGCCAGCAGCTCCCAGGGTCTAGATGGCTACACCTTC.

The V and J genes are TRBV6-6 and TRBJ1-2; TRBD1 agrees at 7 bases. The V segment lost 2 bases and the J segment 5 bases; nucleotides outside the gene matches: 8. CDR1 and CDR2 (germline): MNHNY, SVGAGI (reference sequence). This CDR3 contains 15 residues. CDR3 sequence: CASSYEAGTDYGYTF. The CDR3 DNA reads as TGTGCCAGCAGTTACGAGGCCGGGACAGATTATGGCTACACCTTC.

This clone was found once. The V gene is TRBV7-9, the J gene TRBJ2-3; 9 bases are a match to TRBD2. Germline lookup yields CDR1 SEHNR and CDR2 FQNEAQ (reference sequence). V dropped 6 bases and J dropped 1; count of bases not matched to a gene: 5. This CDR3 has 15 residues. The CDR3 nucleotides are TGTGCCAGCAGACATCGACTAGCGGGCACAGATACGCAGTATTTT. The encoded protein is CASRHRLAGTDTQYF.

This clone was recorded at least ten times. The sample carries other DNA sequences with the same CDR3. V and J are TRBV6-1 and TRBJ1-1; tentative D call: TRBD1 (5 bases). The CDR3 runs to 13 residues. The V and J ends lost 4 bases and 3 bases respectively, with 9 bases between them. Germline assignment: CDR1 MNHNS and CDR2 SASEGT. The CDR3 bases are TGTGCCAGCAGTGTTGAGGGACACACTGAAGCTTTCTTT. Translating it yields CASSVEGHTEAFF.

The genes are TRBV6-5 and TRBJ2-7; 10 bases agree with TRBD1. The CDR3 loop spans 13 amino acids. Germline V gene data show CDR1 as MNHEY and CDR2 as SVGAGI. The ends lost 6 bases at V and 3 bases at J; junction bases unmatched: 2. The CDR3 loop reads CASRGQGRYEQYF. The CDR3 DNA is TGTGCCAGCAGGGGACAGGGGCGCTACGAGCAGTACTTC.

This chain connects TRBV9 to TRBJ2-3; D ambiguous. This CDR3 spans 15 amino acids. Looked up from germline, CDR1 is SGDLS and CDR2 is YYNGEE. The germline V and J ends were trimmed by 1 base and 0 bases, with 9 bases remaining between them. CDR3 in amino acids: CASSVMAASTDTQYF. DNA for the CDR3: TGTGCCAGCAGCGTAATGGCAGCTAGCACAGATACGCAGTATTTT.

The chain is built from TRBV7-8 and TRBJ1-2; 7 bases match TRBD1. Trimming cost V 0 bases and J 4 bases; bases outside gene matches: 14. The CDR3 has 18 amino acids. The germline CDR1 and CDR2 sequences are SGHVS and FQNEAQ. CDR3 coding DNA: TGTGCCAGCAGCTTAGCCCGGAACTGGGCAGGGGGTGGCTATGGCTACACCTTC. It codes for CASSLARNWAGGGYGYTF. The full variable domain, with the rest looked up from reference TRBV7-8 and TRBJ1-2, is GAGVSQSPRYKVAKRGQDVALRCDPISGHVSLFWYQQALGQGPEFLTYFQNEAQLDKSGLPSDRFFAERPEGSVSTLKIQRTQQEDSAVYLCASSLARNWAGGGYGYTFGSGTRLTVV.